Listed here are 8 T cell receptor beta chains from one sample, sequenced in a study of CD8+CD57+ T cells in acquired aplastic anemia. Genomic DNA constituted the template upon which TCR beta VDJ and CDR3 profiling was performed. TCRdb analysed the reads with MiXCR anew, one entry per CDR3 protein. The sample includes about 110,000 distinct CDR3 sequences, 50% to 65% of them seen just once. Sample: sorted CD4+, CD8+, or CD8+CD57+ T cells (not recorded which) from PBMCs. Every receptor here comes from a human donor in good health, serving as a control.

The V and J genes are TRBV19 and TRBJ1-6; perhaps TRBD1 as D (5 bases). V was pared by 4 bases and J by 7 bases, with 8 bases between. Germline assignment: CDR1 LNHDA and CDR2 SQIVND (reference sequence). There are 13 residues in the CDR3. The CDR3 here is CASSNRLNSPLHF. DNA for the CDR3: TGTGCCAGTAGTAACAGGTTAAATTCACCCCTCCACTTT.

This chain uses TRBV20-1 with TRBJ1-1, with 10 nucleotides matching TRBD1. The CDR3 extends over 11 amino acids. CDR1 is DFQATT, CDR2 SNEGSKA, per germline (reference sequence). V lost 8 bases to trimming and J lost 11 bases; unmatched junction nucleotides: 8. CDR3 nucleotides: TGCAGTACAAGGACAGGGGGGGCGGCTTTCTTT. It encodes CSTRTGGAAFF.

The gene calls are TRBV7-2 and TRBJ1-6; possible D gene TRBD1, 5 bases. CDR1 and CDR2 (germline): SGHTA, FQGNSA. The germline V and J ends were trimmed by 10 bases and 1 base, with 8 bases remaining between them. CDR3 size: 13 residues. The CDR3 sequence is CATGGSYNSPLHF. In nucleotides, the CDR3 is TGTGCCACGGGGGGGTCCTATAATTCACCCCTCCACTTT.

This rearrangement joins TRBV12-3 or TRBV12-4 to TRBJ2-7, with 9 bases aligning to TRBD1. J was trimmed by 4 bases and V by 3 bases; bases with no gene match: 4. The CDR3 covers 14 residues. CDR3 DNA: TGTGCCAGCAGTTTCCGCGGGACAGGGTACGAGCAGTACTTC. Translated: CASSFRGTGYEQYF.

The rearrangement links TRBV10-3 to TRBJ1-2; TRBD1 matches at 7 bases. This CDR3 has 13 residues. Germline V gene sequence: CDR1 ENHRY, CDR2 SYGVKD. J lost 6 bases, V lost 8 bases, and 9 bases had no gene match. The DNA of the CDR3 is TGTGCCATCGGGACAGTCGGGGTCGATGGCTACACCTTC. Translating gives CAIGTVGVDGYTF.

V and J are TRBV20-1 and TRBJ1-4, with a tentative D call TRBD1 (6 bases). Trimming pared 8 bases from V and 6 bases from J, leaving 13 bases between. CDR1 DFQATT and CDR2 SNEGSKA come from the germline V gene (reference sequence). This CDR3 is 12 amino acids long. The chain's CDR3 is CSSRGFDEKLFF. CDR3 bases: TGCAGTAGCAGGGGCTTTGATGAAAAACTGTTTTTT.

CDR3 loop: CASSESRREAFF. Written as DNA, the CDR3 is TGCGCCAGCAGTGAGTCGAGGAGAGAAGCTTTCTTT. The chain joins TRBV10-2 to TRBJ1-1, with D unclear. Germline CDR1 WSHSY, CDR2 SAAADI. CDR3 length equals 12 residues. V was clipped by 0 bases and J by 8 bases, with 7 bases between them.

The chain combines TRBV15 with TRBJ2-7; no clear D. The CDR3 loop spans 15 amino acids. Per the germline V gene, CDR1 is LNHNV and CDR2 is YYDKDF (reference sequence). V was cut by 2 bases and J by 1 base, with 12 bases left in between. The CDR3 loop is CATSRTPDGSYEQYF. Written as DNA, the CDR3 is TGTGCCACCAGCAGAACCCCGGACGGTTCCTACGAGCAGTACTTC.